This T cell receptor (beta chain) was profiled in a study of blood T cell repertoires in COVID-19. Background on the study: Samples came from the United States, Italy and Spain, spanning acute and convalescent COVID-19. Sources were T cells, B-cell-depleted T cells, or PBMCs; the material itself was cDNA or gDNA.

V shed 6 bases, J shed 10 bases, and the junction held 6 bases outside the gene matches. CDR1 and CDR2 (germline): MNHEY, SVGAGI. This CDR3 spans 13 amino acids. In the authors' workflow: Nucleated cell number was recorded as an estimate derived from reference gene primer amplification. Sequencing used immunoSEQ multiplex PCR; TCRdb keeps in-frame clones, though not all of them. The V and J calls and clone size were taken over from that table, and D and trimming were inferred from the DNA. Among fewer than 350,000 clones, around 85% were seen once, and the ten largest hold about 1.9%. The sequence was obtained from a woman aged 30 to 39 who had recovered from COVID-19. The sample was peripheral blood. The chain is built from TRBV6-5 and TRBJ2-1, with 10 bases lining up with TRBD1. The CDR3: CASSTGQGWEQFF. Written as DNA, the CDR3 is TGTGCCAGCAGCACGGGACAGGGGTGGGAGCAGTTCTTC.